This passage covers 20 T cell receptor beta chains from one sample sequenced in a study of blood T cell repertoires in COVID-19. The method was immunoSEQ multiplex PCR; TCRdb's version includes in-frame clones alone and lacks a portion of them. In the table there are about 160,000 clones, 82% of which are singletons. Input material: peripheral blood. The receptors here all came from a woman between 40 and 50 years old with COVID-19, enrolled during active disease.

This chain connects TRBV4-2 to TRBJ2-1; 8 positions match TRBD1. With V trimmed by 0 bases and J by 7 bases, 8 bases remained unmatched. Germline lookup yields CDR1 LGHNA and CDR2 YNFKEQ. The CDR3 has 16 amino acids. In DNA, the CDR3 is TGTGCCAGCAGCCAAGATACCAGGGGACAGGAGAATGAGCAGTTCTTC. It yields the protein CASSQDTRGQENEQFF.

This chain connects TRBV30 to TRBJ1-6; perhaps TRBD1 as D (6 bases). The CDR3 consists of 14 residues. Trimming removed 0 bases at V and 10 bases at J, with 13 bases between. CDR1 is GTSNPN, CDR2 SVGIG, per germline (reference sequence). The CDR3 region is CAWSVGAGSSPLHF. CDR3 nucleotides: TGTGCCTGGAGTGTGGGGGCAGGCTCCTCACCCCTCCACTTT.

The chain carries TRBV7-9 and TRBJ1-1, with 8 positions matching TRBD1. The germline gives CDR1 SEHNR, CDR2 FQNEAQ (reference sequence). The CDR3 totals 14 residues. The trim removed 6 bases at V and 1 base at J, leaving 4 bases unmatched. The CDR3 is CASRPTGANTEAFF. In DNA form, the CDR3 reads TGTGCCAGCAGACCGACAGGGGCGAACACTGAAGCTTTCTTT.

For this clone: Other DNA sequences from this sample encode an identical CDR3 as well. This chain joins TRBV19 and TRBJ1-1, with 9 nucleotides matching TRBD1. The CDR3 runs to 13 residues. From germline, CDR1 is LNHDA and CDR2 SQIVND (reference sequence). V dropped 3 bases and J dropped 4; count of bases not matched to a gene: 0. The CDR3 coding sequence is TGTGCCAGTAGTATGACAGGGGGCACTGAAGCTTTCTTT. Translation gives CASSMTGGTEAFF.

The chain joins TRBV7-6 to TRBJ2-3; TRBD2 is a possible D gene (5 bases). The germline V gene encodes CDR1 SGHVS and CDR2 FNYEAQ. V was clipped by 0 bases and J by 4 bases, with 11 bases between them. This CDR3 is built from 15 residues. CDR3 protein: CASSLAGVTADTQYF. CDR3 nucleotide sequence: TGTGCCAGCAGCTTAGCGGGAGTCACCGCAGATACGCAGTATTTT.

The V and J genes are TRBV19 and TRBJ2-7; 10 nucleotides align to TRBD2. CDR3 length: 15 amino acids. J was trimmed by 5 bases and V by 6 bases; bases with no gene match: 10. Germline CDR1 LNHDA, CDR2 SQIVND (reference sequence). The CDR3 nucleotides read TGTGCCAGTAGCGCGGGCGTAGCGGGAGGTAACGAGCAGTACTTC. Its translation: CASSAGVAGGNEQYF.

The V gene is TRBV18, the J gene TRBJ1-2, with 7 bases aligning to TRBD1. V was clipped by 5 bases and J by 4 bases; unmatched bases: 4. Germline assignment: CDR1 KGHSH and CDR2 LQKENI. The CDR3 is made up of 13 amino acids. The DNA of the CDR3 is TGTGCCAGCTCAGCGGGACAGTCCTATGGCTACACCTTC. The encoded protein is CASSAGQSYGYTF.

This clone was recorded at least ten times. The rearrangement links TRBV6-4 to TRBJ1-5; D is uncertain. V lost 5 bases and J lost 4, with 9 bases in between. Per germline, CDR1 MRHNA and CDR2 SNTAGT. CDR3 length: 13 residues. The CDR3 here is CASSSEVNQPQHF. CDR3 coding DNA: TGTGCCAGCAGTTCAGAGGTAAATCAGCCCCAGCATTTT.

This clone was seen just once. The rearrangement joins TRBV6-5 to TRBJ1-1; a possible D gene is TRBD1 (5 bases). Germline V gene data show CDR1 as MNHEY and CDR2 as SVGAGI. The CDR3 is 15 residues long. V shed 0 bases and J shed 0 bases, with 8 bases lying between them. The CDR3 spells CASSYSGTMNTEAFF. In nucleotides, the CDR3 is TGTGCCAGCAGTTACTCGGGGACTATGAACACTGAAGCTTTCTTT.

The chain combines TRBV20-1 with TRBJ2-5; 10 bases match TRBD2. J lost 2 bases, V lost 3 bases, and 9 bases had no gene match. Germline V lookup: CDR1 DFQATT, CDR2 SNEGSKA (reference sequence). The CDR3 extends over 16 amino acids. Written as DNA, the CDR3 is TGCAGTGCTAGTCGGGGTAGCGGGGGGTTGCAAGAGACCCAGTACTTC. It encodes CSASRGSGGLQETQYF.

This clone occurred a few times. The chain is built from TRBV30 and TRBJ1-2; D unresolved. The CDR3 consists of 11 residues. CDR1 and CDR2 (germline): GTSNPN, SVGIG (reference sequence). With 8 bases removed from V and 0 bases from J, the gap between germline ends came to 7 bases. The CDR3 loop reads CAGGPNYGYTF. CDR3 DNA: TGTGCCGGAGGGCCTAACTATGGCTACACCTTC.

This rearrangement joins TRBV7-8 to TRBJ1-4; the D gene is possibly TRBD1 (5 bases). The CDR3 is made up of 16 amino acids. Per the germline V gene, CDR1 is SGHVS and CDR2 is FQNEAQ. The V end was cut by 8 bases, the J end by 1 base, with 17 bases between. The chain's CDR3 is CASFVGDLGTNEKLFF. The CDR3 coding sequence is TGTGCCAGCTTCGTGGGGGACTTAGGAACTAATGAAAAACTGTTTTTT.

The rearrangement uses TRBV2 and TRBJ1-1; D is unresolved. The CDR3 consists of 15 residues. CDR1 and CDR2 from the germline V gene are SNHLY and FYNNEI. Trimming cost V 5 bases and J 2 bases, with 15 bases left between them. CDR3 DNA sequence: TGTGCCAGCAGTCCGAATAGACACGGCAACACTGAAGCTTTCTTT. It codes for CASSPNRHGNTEAFF.

This rearrangement joins TRBV5-1 to TRBJ1-2; D is possibly TRBD1 (6 bases). Germline assignment: CDR1 SGHRS and CDR2 YFSETQ. Trimming removed 0 bases at V and 7 bases at J, with 13 bases between. CDR3 length: 14 amino acids. DNA for the CDR3: TGCGCCAGCAGCTTGGGGCAGGGGCAGCCTGGCTACACCTTC. Translation gives CASSLGQGQPGYTF.

The chain couples TRBV5-6 to TRBJ2-3; 13 bases map to TRBD2. The V and J ends lost 3 bases and 4 bases, in that order; junction bases with no gene match: 8. The CDR3 extends over 17 amino acids. CDR1 is SGHDT and CDR2 is YYEEEE in the germline V gene. The CDR3 sequence: CASSYRTSGSVADTQYF. In nucleotides, the CDR3 is TGTGCCAGCAGCTACAGGACTAGCGGGAGTGTGGCAGATACGCAGTATTTT.

In this sample, this clone turned up a few times. The chain joins TRBV6-5 to TRBJ2-6; no firm D call. Trimming removed 6 bases at V and 0 bases at J, with 3 bases between. Germline lookup yields CDR1 MNHEY and CDR2 SVGAGI. CDR3 length: 13 amino acids. CDR3 loop: CASRASGANVLTF. The CDR3 DNA follows: TGTGCCAGCAGAGCCTCTGGGGCCAACGTCCTGACTTTC.

The count of this clone is one. The J gene is TRBJ2-7, the V gene TRBV6-5, with 11 bases fitting TRBD2. V shed 0 bases, J shed 4 bases, and the junction held 5 bases outside the gene matches. CDR1 and CDR2 from the germline V gene are MNHEY and SVGAGI. This CDR3 contains 16 residues. The CDR3 here is CASSYSRLAGGYEQYF. The CDR3 nucleotides read TGTGCCAGCAGTTACTCGAGGCTAGCGGGAGGTTACGAGCAGTACTTC.

This chain connects TRBV24-1 to TRBJ2-1; no clear D. Germline CDR1 is KGHDR and CDR2 is SFDVKD. Trimming shortened V by 5 bases and J by 3 bases, and 7 bases separated the two germline ends. The CDR3 runs 13 residues. For the CDR3, the DNA is TGTGCCACCAGTGGGGCAAGCTACAATGAGCAGTTCTTC. This sequence encodes CATSGASYNEQFF.

The J gene is TRBJ1-6, the V gene TRBV30; D gene unclear. The CDR3 length is 14 residues. The ends were cut back, 4 bases at V and 10 bases at J, with 17 bases in the middle. Germline assignment: CDR1 GTSNPN and CDR2 SVGIG (reference sequence). The CDR3 loop is CAWTRLADISPLHF. Written as DNA, the CDR3 is TGTGCCTGGACCAGGTTGGCCGACATCTCACCCCTCCACTTT.

V is TRBV7-8 and J is TRBJ1-6; TRBD1 matches 8 bases. Germline V gene data show CDR1 as SGHVS and CDR2 as FQNEAQ. The V and J ends lost 5 bases and 14 bases, in that order; junction bases with no gene match: 11. The CDR3 is made up of 14 amino acids. Here the CDR3 reads CASSTQGGVLTLHF. The CDR3 coding sequence is TGTGCCAGCAGCACACAGGGGGGCGTTCTAACCCTCCACTTT.